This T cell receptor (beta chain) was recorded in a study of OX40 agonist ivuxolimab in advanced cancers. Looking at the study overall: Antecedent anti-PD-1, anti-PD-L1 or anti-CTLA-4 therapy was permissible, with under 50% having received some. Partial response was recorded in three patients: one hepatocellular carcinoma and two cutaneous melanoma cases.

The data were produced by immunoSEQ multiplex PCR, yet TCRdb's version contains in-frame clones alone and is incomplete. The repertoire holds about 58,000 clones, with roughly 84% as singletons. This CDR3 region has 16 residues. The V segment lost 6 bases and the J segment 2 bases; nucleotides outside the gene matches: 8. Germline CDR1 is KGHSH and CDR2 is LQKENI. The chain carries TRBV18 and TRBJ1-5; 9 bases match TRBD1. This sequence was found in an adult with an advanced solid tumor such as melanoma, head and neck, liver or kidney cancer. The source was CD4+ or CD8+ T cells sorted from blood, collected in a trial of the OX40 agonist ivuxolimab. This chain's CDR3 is CASSFGTGTGNQPQHF. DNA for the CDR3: TGTGCCAGCTCCTTCGGGACAGGGACGGGCAATCAGCCCCAGCATTTT.